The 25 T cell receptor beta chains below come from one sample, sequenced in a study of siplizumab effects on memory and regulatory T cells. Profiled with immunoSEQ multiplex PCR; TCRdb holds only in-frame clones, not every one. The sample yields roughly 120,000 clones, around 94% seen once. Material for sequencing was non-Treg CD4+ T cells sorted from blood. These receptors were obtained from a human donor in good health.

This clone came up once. The CDR3 sequence is CASSARTSTTGELFF. The CDR3 DNA reads as TGTGCCAGCAGCGCCAGGACTAGCACGACCGGGGAGCTGTTTTTT. The V call is TRBV9, the J call TRBJ2-2, with 8 bases aligning to TRBD2. The V gene's germline CDR1 is SGDLS and CDR2 YYNGEE. The CDR3 sequence is 15 residues long. The V segment lost 3 bases and the J segment 5 bases; nucleotides outside the gene matches: 6.

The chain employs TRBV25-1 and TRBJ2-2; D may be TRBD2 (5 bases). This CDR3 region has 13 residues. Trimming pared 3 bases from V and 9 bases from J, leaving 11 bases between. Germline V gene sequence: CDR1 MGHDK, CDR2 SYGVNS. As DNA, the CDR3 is TGTGCCAGCAGTGACGGGGAACTCCGGGAGCTGTTTTTT. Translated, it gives CASSDGELRELFF. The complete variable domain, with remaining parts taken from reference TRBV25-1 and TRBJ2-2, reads EADIYQTPRYLVIGTGKKITLECSQTMGHDKMYWYQQDPGMELHLIHYSYGVNSTEKGDLSSESTVSRIRTEHFPLTLESARPSHTSQYLCASSDGELRELFFGEGSRLTVL.

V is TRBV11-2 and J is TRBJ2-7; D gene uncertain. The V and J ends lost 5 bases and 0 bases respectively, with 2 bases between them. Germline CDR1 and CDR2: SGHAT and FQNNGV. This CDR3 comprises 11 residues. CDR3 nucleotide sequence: TGTGCCAGCAGCCCCTCCTACGAGCAGTACTTC. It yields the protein CASSPSYEQYF.

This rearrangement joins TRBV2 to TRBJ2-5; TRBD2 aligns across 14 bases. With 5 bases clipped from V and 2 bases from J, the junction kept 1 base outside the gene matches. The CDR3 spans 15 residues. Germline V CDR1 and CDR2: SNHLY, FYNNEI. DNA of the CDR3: TGTGCCAGCAGTAGGACTAGCGGGGGGCAAGAGACCCAGTACTTC. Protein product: CASSRTSGGQETQYF.

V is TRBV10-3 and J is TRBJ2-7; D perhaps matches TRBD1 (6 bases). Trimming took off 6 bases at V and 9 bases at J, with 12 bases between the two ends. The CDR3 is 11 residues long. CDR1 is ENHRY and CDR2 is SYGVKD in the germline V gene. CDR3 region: CAISPKGVQYF. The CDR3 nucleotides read TGTGCCATCAGCCCGAAGGGGGTGCAGTACTTC.

The CDR3, as DNA: TGCGCCAGCAGCTTGGAGCCCCGATCAAGTTTGAACACTGAAGCTTTCTTT. Translated, it gives CASSLEPRSSLNTEAFF. V is TRBV5-1 and J is TRBJ1-1; D not resolved. CDR3 length: 17 amino acids. V was cut by 0 bases and J by 0 bases, with 15 bases left in between. From germline, CDR1 is SGHRS and CDR2 YFSETQ.

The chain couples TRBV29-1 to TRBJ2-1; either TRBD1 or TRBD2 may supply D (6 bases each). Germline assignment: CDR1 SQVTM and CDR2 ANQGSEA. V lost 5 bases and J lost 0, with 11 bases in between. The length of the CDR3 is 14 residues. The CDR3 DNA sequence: TGCAGCGTTCGGGGGCAAAGCTCCTACAATGAGCAGTTCTTC. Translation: CSVRGQSSYNEQFF.

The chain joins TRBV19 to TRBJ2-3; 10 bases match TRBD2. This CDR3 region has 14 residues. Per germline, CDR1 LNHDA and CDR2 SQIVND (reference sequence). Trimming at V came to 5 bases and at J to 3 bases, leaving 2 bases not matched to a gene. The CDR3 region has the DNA TGTGCCAGTAGTCTACTAGCGGGAACAGATACGCAGTATTTT. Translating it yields CASSLLAGTDTQYF.

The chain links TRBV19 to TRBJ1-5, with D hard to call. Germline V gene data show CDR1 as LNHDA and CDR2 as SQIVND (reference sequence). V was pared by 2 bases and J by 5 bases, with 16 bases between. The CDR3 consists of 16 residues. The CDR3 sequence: CASSIPGGRLDQPQHF. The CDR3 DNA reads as TGTGCCAGTAGTATACCCGGCGGCAGGTTGGATCAGCCCCAGCATTTT.

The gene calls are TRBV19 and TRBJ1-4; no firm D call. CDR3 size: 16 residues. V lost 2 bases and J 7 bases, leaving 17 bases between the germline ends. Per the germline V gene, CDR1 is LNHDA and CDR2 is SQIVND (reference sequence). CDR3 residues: CASSISFSVATEKLFF. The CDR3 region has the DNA TGTGCCAGTAGTATAAGCTTTAGCGTCGCCACTGAAAAACTGTTTTTT.

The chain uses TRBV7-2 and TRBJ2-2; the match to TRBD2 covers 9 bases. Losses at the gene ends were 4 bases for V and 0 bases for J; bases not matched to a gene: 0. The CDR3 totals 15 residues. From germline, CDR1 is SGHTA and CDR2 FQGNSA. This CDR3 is CASSSSGTNTGELFF. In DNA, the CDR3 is TGTGCCAGCAGCTCTAGCGGGACGAACACCGGGGAGCTGTTTTTT.

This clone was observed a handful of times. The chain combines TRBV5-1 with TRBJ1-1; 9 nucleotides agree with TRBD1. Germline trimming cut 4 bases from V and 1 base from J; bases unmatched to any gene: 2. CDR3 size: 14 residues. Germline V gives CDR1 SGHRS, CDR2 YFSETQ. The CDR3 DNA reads TGCGCCAGCAGCACACAGGGGGCGAACACTGAAGCTTTCTTT. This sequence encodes CASSTQGANTEAFF.

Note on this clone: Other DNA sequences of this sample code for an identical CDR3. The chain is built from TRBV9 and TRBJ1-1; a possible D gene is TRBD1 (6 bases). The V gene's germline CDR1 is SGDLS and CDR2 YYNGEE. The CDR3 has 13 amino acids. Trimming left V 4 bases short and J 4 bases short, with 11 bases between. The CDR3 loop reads CASSRGEGTEAFF. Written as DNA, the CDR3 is TGTGCCAGCAGCAGGGGGGAGGGCACTGAAGCTTTCTTT.

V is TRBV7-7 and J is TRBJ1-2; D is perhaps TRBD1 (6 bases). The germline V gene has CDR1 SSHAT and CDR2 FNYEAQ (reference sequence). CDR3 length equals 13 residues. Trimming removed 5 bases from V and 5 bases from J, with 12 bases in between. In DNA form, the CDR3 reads TGTGCCAGCAGCCCCGGGCAGGGGTATGGCTACACCTTC. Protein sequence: CASSPGQGYGYTF.

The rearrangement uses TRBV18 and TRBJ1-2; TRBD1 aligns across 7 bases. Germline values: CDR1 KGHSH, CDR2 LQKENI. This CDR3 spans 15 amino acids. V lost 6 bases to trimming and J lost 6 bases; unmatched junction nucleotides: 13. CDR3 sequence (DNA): TGTGCCAGCTCGCGGCAGGGGGTAGAGGAGAATGGCTACACCTTC. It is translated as CASSRQGVEENGYTF. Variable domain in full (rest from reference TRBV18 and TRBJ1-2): NAGVMQNPRHLVRRRGQEARLRCSPMKGHSHVYWYRQLPEEGLKFMVYLQKENIIDESGMPKERFSAEFPKEGPSILRIQQVVRGDSAAYFCASSRQGVEENGYTFGSGTRLTVV.

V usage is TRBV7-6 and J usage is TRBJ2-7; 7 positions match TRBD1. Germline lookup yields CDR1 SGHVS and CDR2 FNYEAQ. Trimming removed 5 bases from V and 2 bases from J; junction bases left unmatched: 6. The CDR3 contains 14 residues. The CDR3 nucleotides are TGTGCCAGCAGCCTCTGGACAGGTGCCTACGAGCAGTACTTC. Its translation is CASSLWTGAYEQYF.

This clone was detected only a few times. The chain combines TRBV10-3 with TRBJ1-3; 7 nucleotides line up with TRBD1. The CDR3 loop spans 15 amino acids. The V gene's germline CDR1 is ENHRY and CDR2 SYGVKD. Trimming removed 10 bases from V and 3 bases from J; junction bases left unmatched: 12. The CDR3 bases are TGTGCCACTACGCCGGGACAGCTACTTGGAAACACCATATATTTT. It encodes CATTPGQLLGNTIYF.

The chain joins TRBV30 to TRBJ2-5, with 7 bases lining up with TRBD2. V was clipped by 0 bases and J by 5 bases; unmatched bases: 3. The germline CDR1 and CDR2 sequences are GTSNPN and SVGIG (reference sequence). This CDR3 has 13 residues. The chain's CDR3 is CAWSVLGGETQYF. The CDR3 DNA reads TGTGCCTGGAGTGTACTGGGGGGGGAGACCCAGTACTTC.

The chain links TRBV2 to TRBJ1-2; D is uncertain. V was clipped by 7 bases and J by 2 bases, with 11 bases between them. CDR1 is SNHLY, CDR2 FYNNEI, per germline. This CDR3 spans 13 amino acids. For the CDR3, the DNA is TGTGCCAGCACTGGCTATCGGAACTATGGCTACACCTTC. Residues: CASTGYRNYGYTF.

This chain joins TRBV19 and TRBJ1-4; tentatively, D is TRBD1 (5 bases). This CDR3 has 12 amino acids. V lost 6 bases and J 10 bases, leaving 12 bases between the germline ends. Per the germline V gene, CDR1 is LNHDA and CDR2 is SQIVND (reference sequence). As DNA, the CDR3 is TGTGCCAGTAGGCAGGGTTCGGGAAAACTGTTTTTT. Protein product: CASRQGSGKLFF.

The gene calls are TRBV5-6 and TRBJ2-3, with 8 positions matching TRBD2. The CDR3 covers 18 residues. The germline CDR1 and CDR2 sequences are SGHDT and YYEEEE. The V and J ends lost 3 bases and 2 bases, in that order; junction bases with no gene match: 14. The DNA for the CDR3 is TGTGCCAGCAGCTCACTCTTCTCTAGCGGGCGGTTCACAGATACGCAGTATTTT. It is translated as CASSSLFSSGRFTDTQYF.

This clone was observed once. CDR3 in DNA: TGTGCCAGCAGCGAAGGGCCAGGACAACCCTACTACGAGCAGTACTTC. Protein sequence: CASSEGPGQPYYEQYF. The chain combines TRBV9 with TRBJ2-7; D possibly corresponds to TRBD1 (5 bases). CDR1 SGDLS and CDR2 YYNGEE come from the germline V gene. The CDR3 runs to 16 residues. Between the trimmed V and J ends, which lost 3 bases and 3 bases, there was a span of 19 bases.

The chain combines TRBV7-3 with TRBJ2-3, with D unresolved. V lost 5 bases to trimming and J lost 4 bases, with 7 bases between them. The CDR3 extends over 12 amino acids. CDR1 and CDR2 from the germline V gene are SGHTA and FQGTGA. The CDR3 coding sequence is TGTGCCAGCAGCCCTTCGGCAGATACGCAGTATTTT. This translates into CASSPSADTQYF.

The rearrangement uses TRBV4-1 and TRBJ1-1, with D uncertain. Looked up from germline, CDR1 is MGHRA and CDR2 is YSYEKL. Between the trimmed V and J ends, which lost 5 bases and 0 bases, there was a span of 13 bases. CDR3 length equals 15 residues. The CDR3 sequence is CASSIRTGMNTEAFF. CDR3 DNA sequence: TGCGCCAGCAGCATCCGGACGGGGATGAACACTGAAGCTTTCTTT.

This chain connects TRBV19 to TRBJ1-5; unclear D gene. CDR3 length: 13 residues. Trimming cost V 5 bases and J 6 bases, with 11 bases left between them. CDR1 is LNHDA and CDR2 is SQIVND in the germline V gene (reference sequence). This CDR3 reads CASSQQRGQPQHF. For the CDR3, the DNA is TGTGCCAGTAGTCAACAGCGGGGTCAGCCCCAGCATTTT.